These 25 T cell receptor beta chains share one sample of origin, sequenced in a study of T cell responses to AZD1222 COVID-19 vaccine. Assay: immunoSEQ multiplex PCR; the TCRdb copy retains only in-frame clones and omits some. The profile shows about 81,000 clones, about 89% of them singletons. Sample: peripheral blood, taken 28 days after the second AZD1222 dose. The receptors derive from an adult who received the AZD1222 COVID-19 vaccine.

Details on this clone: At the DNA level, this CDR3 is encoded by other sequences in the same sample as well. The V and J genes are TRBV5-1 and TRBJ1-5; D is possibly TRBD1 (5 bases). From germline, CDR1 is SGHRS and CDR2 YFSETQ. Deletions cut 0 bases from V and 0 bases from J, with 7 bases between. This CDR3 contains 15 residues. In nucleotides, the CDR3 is TGCGCCAGCAGCTTGGAAGGGGCTAGCAATCAGCCCCAGCATTTT. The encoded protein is CASSLEGASNQPQHF.

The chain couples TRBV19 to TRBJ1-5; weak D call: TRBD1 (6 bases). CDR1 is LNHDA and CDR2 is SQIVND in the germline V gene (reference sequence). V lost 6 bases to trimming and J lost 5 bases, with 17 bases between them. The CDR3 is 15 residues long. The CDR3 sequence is CASSFPGTTHQPQHF. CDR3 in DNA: TGTGCCAGTAGCTTCCCCGGGACAACCCATCAGCCCCAGCATTTT.

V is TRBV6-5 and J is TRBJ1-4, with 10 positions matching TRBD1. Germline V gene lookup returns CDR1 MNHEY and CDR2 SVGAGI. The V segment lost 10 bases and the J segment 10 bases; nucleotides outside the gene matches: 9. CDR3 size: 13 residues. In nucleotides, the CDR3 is TGTGCCACCAGGACAGGGGGAAGCGCAAAACTGTTTTTT. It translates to CATRTGGSAKLFF.

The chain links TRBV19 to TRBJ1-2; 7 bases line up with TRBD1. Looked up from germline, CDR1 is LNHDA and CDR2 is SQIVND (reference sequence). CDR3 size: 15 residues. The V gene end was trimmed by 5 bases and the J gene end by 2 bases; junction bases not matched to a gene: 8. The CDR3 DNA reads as TGTGCCAGTAGTGCCCCCCAGACAGGGAACTATGGCTACACCTTC. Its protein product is CASSAPQTGNYGYTF.

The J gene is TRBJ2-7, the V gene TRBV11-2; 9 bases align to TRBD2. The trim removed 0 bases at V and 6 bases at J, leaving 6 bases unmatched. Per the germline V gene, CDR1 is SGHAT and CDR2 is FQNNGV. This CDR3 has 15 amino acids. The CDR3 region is CASSLDLAGGLEQYF. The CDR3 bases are TGTGCCAGCAGCTTAGATCTGGCGGGGGGGCTCGAGCAGTACTTC.

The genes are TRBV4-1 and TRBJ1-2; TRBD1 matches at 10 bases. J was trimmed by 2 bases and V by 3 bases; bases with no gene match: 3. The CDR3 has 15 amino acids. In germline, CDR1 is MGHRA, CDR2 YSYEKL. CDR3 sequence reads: CASSHPGQGNYGYTF. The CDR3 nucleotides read TGCGCCAGCAGCCACCCGGGACAGGGGAACTATGGCTACACCTTC.

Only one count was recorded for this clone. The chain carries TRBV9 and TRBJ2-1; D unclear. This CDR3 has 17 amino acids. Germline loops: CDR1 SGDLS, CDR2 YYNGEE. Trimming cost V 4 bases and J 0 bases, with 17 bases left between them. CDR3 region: CASSPEFGLSSYNEQFF. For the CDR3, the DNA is TGTGCCAGCAGCCCAGAGTTTGGGCTTAGCTCCTACAATGAGCAGTTCTTC.

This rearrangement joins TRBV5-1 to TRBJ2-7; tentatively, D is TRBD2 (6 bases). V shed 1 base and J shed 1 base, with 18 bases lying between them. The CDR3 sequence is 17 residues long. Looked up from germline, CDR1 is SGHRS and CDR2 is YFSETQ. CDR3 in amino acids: CASSLNPRGGTSYEQYF. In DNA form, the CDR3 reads TGCGCCAGCAGCTTGAACCCGAGGGGCGGGACTTCCTACGAGCAGTACTTC.

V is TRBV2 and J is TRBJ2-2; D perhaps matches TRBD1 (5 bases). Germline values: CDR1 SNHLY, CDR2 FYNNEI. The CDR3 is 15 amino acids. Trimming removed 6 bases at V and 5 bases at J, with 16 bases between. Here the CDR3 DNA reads TGTGCCAGCAGCGAGACAGCTTCGAGGACCGGGGAGCTGTTTTTT. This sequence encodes CASSETASRTGELFF.

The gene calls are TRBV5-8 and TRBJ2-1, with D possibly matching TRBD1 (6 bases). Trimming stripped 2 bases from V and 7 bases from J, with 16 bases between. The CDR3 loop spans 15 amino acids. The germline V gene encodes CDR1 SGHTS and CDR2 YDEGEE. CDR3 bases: TGTGCCAGCAGCTTCCAAGGACAGATTTTGAATGAGCAGTTCTTC. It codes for CASSFQGQILNEQFF. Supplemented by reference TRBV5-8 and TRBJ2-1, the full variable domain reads EAGVTQSPTHLIKTRGQQATLRCSPISGHTSVYWYQQALGLGLQFLLWYDEGEERNRGNFPPRFSGRQFPNYSSELNVNALELEDSALYLCASSFQGQILNEQFFGPGTRLTVL.

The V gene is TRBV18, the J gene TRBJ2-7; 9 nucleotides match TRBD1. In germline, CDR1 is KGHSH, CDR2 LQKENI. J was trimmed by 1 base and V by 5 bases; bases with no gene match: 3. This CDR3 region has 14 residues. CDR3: CASSAGTGSYEQYF. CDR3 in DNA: TGTGCCAGCTCAGCCGGGACAGGGTCCTACGAGCAGTACTTC.

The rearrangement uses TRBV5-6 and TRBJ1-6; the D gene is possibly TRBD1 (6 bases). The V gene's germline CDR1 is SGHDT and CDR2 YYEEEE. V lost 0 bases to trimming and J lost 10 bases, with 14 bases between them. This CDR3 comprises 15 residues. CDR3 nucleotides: TGTGCCAGCAGCTTGGTCGGGCAGGGGTACTCACCCCTCCACTTT. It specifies CASSLVGQGYSPLHF.

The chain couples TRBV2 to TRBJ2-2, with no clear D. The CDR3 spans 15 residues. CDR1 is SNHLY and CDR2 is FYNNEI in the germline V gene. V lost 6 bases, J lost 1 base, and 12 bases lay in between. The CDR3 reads CASRPGPGNTGELFF. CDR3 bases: TGTGCCAGCAGGCCCGGACCTGGGAACACCGGGGAGCTGTTTTTT.

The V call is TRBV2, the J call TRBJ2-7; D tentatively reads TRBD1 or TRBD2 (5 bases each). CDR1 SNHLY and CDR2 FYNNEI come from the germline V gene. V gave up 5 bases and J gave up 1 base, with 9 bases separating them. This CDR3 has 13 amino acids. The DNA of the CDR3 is TGTGCCAGCAGTCGGGACCAGTCCTACGAGCAGTACTTC. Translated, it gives CASSRDQSYEQYF.

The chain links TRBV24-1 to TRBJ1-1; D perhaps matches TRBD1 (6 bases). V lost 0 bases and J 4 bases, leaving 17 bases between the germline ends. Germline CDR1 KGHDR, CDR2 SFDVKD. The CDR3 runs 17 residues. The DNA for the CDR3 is TGTGCCACCAGTGATTTGCCCGGGGGGCGTTTTACCACTGAAGCTTTCTTT. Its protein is CATSDLPGGRFTTEAFF.

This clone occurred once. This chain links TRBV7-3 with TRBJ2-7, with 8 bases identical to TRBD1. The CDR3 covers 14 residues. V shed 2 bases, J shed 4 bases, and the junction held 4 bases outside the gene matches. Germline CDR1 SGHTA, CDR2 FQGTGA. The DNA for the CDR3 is TGTGCCAGCAGCTTAGCAGGGGGCCGATACGAGCAGTACTTC. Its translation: CASSLAGGRYEQYF.

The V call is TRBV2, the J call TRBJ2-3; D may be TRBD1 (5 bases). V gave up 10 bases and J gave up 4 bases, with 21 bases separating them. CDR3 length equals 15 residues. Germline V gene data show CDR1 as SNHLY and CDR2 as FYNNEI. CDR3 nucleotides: TGTGCCATCTCACCGGAAGGGGAAGGCTCAGATACGCAGTATTTT. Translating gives CAISPEGEGSDTQYF.

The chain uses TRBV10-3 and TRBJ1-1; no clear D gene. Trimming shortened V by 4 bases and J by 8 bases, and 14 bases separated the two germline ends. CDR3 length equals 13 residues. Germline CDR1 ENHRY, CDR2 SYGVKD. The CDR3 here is CAISARVFSEAFF. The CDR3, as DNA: TGTGCCATCAGTGCCCGGGTCTTTTCCGAAGCTTTCTTT.

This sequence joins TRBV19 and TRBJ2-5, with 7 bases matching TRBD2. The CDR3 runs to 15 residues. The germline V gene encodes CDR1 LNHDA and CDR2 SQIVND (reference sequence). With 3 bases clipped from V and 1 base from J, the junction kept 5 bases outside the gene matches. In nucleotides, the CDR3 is TGTGCCAGTAGTATCCTGGGCGGGGGCCAAGAGACCCAGTACTTC. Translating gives CASSILGGGQETQYF.

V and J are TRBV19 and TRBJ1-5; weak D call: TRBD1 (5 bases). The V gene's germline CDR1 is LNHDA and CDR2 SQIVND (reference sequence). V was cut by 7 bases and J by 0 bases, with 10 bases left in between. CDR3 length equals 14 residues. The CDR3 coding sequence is TGTGCCAGTACCTGGGGGGATAGCAATCAGCCCCAGCATTTT. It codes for CASTWGDSNQPQHF.

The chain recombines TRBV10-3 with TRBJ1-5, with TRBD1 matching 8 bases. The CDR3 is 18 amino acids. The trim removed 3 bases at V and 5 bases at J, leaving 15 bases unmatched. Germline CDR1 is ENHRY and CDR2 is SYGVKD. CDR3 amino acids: CAISEHGQGWGFDQPQHF. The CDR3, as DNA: TGTGCCATCAGTGAACACGGACAGGGATGGGGGTTCGATCAGCCCCAGCATTTT.

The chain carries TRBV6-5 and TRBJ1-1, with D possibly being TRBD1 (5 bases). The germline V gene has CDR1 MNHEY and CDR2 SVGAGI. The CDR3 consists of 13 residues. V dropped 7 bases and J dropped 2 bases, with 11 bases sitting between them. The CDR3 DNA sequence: TGTGCCAGCACCAGACAGCCAAACACTGAAGCTTTCTTT. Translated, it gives CASTRQPNTEAFF.

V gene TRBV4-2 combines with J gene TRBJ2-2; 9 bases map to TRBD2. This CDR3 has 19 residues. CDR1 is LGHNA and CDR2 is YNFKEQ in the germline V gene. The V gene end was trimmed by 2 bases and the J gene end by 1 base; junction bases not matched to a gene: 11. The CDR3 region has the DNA TGTGCCAGCAGCCAAAATAGCTGGCTAGCGGGGAAGAACACCGGGGAGCTGTTTTTT. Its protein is CASSQNSWLAGKNTGELFF.

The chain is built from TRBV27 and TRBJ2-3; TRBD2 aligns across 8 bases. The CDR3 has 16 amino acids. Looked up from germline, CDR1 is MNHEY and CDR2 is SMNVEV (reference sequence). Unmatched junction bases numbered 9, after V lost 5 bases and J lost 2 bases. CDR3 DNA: TGTGCCAGCAGTAAACTAGCGGTTGATTACACAGATACGCAGTATTTT. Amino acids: CASSKLAVDYTDTQYF.

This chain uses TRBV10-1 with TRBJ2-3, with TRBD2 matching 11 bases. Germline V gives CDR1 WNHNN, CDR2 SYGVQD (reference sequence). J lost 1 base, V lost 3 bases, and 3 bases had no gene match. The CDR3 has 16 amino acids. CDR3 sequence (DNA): TGCGCCAGCAGTGACGGGACTAGCGGAGGCACAGATACGCAGTATTTT. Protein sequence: CASSDGTSGGTDTQYF.